Following are 26 T cell receptor beta chains from one sample sequenced in a study of T cell repertoires in cytomegalovirus infection (dated by TCRdb to the late 2010s). For these receptors, no antigen is known. The intended sense of this specimen's treatment or condition label: in vitro stimulation with specific CMV peptide epitopes to enrich CMV-specific T cells. Sequencing used an Illumina HiSeq 1500. The public reads were reprocessed in TCRdb via fastp at Q25 and MiXCR, keeping in-frame beta chains. One record per CDR3 amino acid sequence lists the most common genes and DNA. The sample contains about 700,000 distinct CDR3 sequences, around 35% of them found a single time. The ten largest clones add up to over 15% of the sample. The material sequenced was cultured PBMCs, taken from culture after CMV antigen stimulation. The source of these receptors is a human donor in good health (CMV status not recorded). Some clones in this sample may be carry-over from other donors' samples.

This clonotype was recorded at least ten times. The chain links TRBV7-2 to TRBJ1-1; tentatively, D is TRBD1 (6 bases). Trimming left V 1 base short and J 1 base short, with 13 bases between. The length of the CDR3 is 16 residues. Germline CDR1 and CDR2: SGHTA and FQGNSA. For the CDR3, the DNA is TGTGCCAGCAGCTTAGAGGGGGGACACTCGAACACTGAAGCTTTCTTT. It is translated as CASSLEGGHSNTEAFF. Based on the CDR3 plus reference TRBV7-2 and TRBJ1-1, the full variable domain is GAGVSQSPSNKVTEKGKDVELRCDPISGHTALYWYRQSLGQGLEFLIYFQGNSAPDKSGLPSDRFSAERTGGSVSTLTIQRTQQEDSAVYLCASSLEGGHSNTEAFFGQGTRLTVV.

In this sample, this clonotype turned up a few times. The chain is built from TRBV6-5 and TRBJ1-1, with no clear D. Trimming shortened V by 0 bases and J by 1 base, and 9 bases separated the two germline ends. The germline V gene encodes CDR1 MNHEY and CDR2 SVGAGI. There are 15 residues in the CDR3. The CDR3 region is CASSYSPTTNTEAFF. The CDR3 DNA reads as TGTGCCAGCAGTTACTCCCCTACGACGAACACTGAAGCTTTCTTT.

V is TRBV27 and J is TRBJ2-1; a possible D gene is TRBD2 (5 bases). Germline V gives CDR1 MNHEY, CDR2 SMNVEV (reference sequence). V was cut by 10 bases and J by 3 bases, with 10 bases left in between. This CDR3 contains 12 residues. CDR3 sequence reads: CATRRNYNEQFF. The CDR3, as DNA: TGTGCCACACGGAGGAACTACAATGAGCAGTTCTTC.

This clonotype was detected a few times. The chain uses TRBV20-1 and TRBJ2-5; D not resolved. Per germline, CDR1 DFQATT and CDR2 SNEGSKA (reference sequence). The CDR3 is made up of 13 amino acids. Trimming took 7 bases from V and 9 from J, leaving 21 bases between them. Here the CDR3 reads CSGLISGGRAQYF. CDR3 coding DNA: TGCAGTGGTTTGATATCGGGTGGAAGGGCCCAGTACTTC.

The chain carries TRBV2 and TRBJ1-5; a weak D match, TRBD1 (5 bases). Between the trimmed V and J ends, which lost 8 bases and 4 bases, there was a span of 15 bases. The CDR3 runs 14 residues. Germline V gene data show CDR1 as SNHLY and CDR2 as FYNNEI. The chain's CDR3 is CASLRGEGNQPQHF. The CDR3 nucleotides read TGTGCCAGCCTACGGGGCGAAGGTAATCAGCCCCAGCATTTT.

This clonotype was picked up a small number of times. The rearrangement uses TRBV11-2 and TRBJ2-7; TRBD1 is a possible D gene (6 bases). The CDR3 is 12 amino acids. Germline V gene sequence: CDR1 SGHAT, CDR2 FQNNGV. The germline V and J ends were trimmed by 0 bases and 13 bases, with 13 bases remaining between them. The CDR3 sequence is CASSLDDRPSYF. The CDR3, as DNA: TGTGCCAGCAGCTTAGACGACAGGCCCTCCTACTTC.

This clonotype has more than one count but fewer than ten. The chain combines TRBV12-3 or TRBV12-4 with TRBJ2-5, with 9 nucleotides matching TRBD2. The CDR3 length is 15 residues. The junction had 11 bases not matched to a gene; V was cut back by 6 bases and J by 6 bases. CDR3: CASSRGLARIQTQYF. For the CDR3, the DNA is TGTGCCAGCAGCAGAGGACTAGCGAGAATCCAGACCCAGTACTTC.

This clonotype was picked up a small number of times. The V gene is TRBV10-3, the J gene TRBJ2-6, with 7 bases that match TRBD1. CDR3 size: 17 residues. V shed 0 bases, J shed 2 bases, and the junction held 4 bases outside the gene matches. The V gene's germline CDR1 is ENHRY and CDR2 SYGVKD. The CDR3 is CAISESVRGPGANVLTF. DNA for the CDR3: TGTGCCATCAGTGAGTCGGTAAGGGGGCCTGGGGCCAACGTCCTGACTTTC.

The chain has TRBV11-2 and TRBJ2-5; 8 bases agree with TRBD2. CDR1 and CDR2 (germline): SGHAT, FQNNGV. This CDR3 spans 16 amino acids. J was trimmed by 4 bases and V by 5 bases; bases with no gene match: 12. In DNA, the CDR3 is TGTGCCAGCAGCAGATCGGGAGGGCCTTTTCGAGAGACCCAGTACTTC. Encoded protein: CASSRSGGPFRETQYF.

This clonotype was seen a few times. The V and J genes are TRBV6-1 and TRBJ2-1; 9 nucleotides line up with TRBD1. Germline V gene lookup returns CDR1 MNHNS and CDR2 SASEGT. The CDR3 consists of 16 residues. V dropped 6 bases and J dropped 3; count of bases not matched to a gene: 9. The CDR3 loop is CASSKQPGQGYNEQFF. The CDR3 nucleotides are TGTGCCAGCAGCAAACAACCGGGACAGGGCTACAATGAGCAGTTCTTC.

This clonotype was seen many times. This sequence joins TRBV7-9 and TRBJ2-1; 9 nucleotides line up with TRBD2. Germline V gives CDR1 SEHNR, CDR2 FQNEAQ (reference sequence). The V segment lost 4 bases and the J segment 6 bases; nucleotides outside the gene matches: 7. CDR3 length equals 15 residues. The CDR3 loop reads CASSYTSGRGNEQFF. The CDR3 DNA sequence: TGTGCCAGCAGCTACACTAGCGGGCGGGGCAATGAGCAGTTCTTC.

This clonotype was counted between two and nine times. V is TRBV2 and J is TRBJ1-5, with D possibly TRBD1 on 5 matching bases. The CDR3 covers 12 residues. Deletions cut 7 bases from V and 6 bases from J, with 10 bases between. CDR1 and CDR2 (germline): SNHLY, FYNNEI. The CDR3 bases are TGTGCCAGCACGCAAGGGGTTCAGCCCCAGCATTTT. Translated, it gives CASTQGVQPQHF.

This clonotype was recorded only once. This chain connects TRBV9 to TRBJ1-2; no definite D call. The CDR3 has 15 residues. Trimming took off 4 bases at V and 0 bases at J, with 13 bases between the two ends. Germline V gene lookup returns CDR1 SGDLS and CDR2 YYNGEE. CDR3 amino acids: CASSPYGPANYGYTF. The CDR3 DNA reads as TGTGCCAGCAGCCCCTACGGACCAGCTAACTATGGCTACACCTTC.

This chain joins TRBV20-1 and TRBJ2-6; no firm D call. V lost 6 bases and J lost 4, with 10 bases in between. CDR1 DFQATT and CDR2 SNEGSKA come from the germline V gene (reference sequence). There are 13 residues in the CDR3. The CDR3 loop reads CSAVGFGANVLTF. The DNA for the CDR3 is TGCAGTGCCGTAGGATTCGGGGCCAACGTCCTGACTTTC.

This clonotype was observed at least ten times. The chain carries TRBV12-3 or TRBV12-4 and TRBJ1-4, with TRBD1 as a possible D gene (6 bases). Trimming stripped 6 bases from V and 8 bases from J, with 10 bases between. The CDR3 loop spans 12 amino acids. CDR3 sequence (DNA): TGTGCCAGCAGCCAGACAGGCGAAAAACTGTTTTTT. It translates to CASSQTGEKLFF.

This clonotype was detected a few times. The V call is TRBV7-8, the J call TRBJ2-2; D may be TRBD1 or TRBD2 (5 bases each). The CDR3 is 16 amino acids. Per germline, CDR1 SGHVS and CDR2 FQNEAQ. V was pared by 5 bases and J by 7 bases, with 20 bases between. The CDR3 DNA reads TGTGCCAGCAGCCGTGGGGGACGGACGTCCCTCGGGGAGCTGTTTTTT. Its translation is CASSRGGRTSLGELFF.

This clonotype showed up many times. The rearrangement joins TRBV7-9 to TRBJ2-1; D might be TRBD2 (7 bases). The CDR3 covers 16 residues. CDR1 and CDR2 from the germline V gene are SEHNR and FQNEAQ (reference sequence). V shed 7 bases and J shed 9 bases, with 25 bases lying between them. In DNA form, the CDR3 reads TGTGCCAGCAACGAAGCGACGGGGGGCTGGAAGGGTGAGCAGTTCTTC. The encoded protein is CASNEATGGWKGEQFF.

At least ten counts were recorded for this clonotype. The chain joins TRBV7-2 to TRBJ2-7; TRBD1 matches 7 bases. The CDR3 is 15 residues long. Germline V lookup: CDR1 SGHTA, CDR2 FQGNSA. Trimming removed 5 bases from V and 6 bases from J; junction bases left unmatched: 13. For the CDR3, the DNA is TGTGCCAGCAGCCCAAACAGGGGCGGCCTGGGCGAGCAGTACTTC. Translation: CASSPNRGGLGEQYF.

This clonotype has more than one count but fewer than ten. Written as DNA, the CDR3 is TGTGCCAGCAGTTTTGTACCCGTCGGGAATGAGCAGTTCTTC. The encoded protein is CASSFVPVGNEQFF. This chain links TRBV27 with TRBJ2-1; D not resolved. Trimming took 3 bases from V and 7 from J, leaving 13 bases between them. This CDR3 spans 14 amino acids. Germline V gene data show CDR1 as MNHEY and CDR2 as SMNVEV (reference sequence).

CDR3 sequence reads: CASTMRNEQFF. Here the CDR3 DNA reads TGTGCCAGCACCATGAGGAATGAGCAGTTCTTC. V usage is TRBV7-9 and J usage is TRBJ2-1; D call uncertain. Looked up from germline, CDR1 is SEHNR and CDR2 is FQNEAQ (reference sequence). The CDR3 totals 11 residues. Trimming left V 7 bases short and J 7 bases short, with 8 bases between.

The sample holds a few counts of this clonotype. The rearrangement joins TRBV28 to TRBJ2-7; D is undetermined. The CDR3 is made up of 16 amino acids. Germline assignment: CDR1 MDHEN and CDR2 SYDVKM. Deletions cut 6 bases from V and 2 bases from J, with 20 bases between. In DNA form, the CDR3 reads TGTGCCAGCAGCAAGATCCAGGCGCCCCGTCCCTACGAGCAGTACTTC. Encoded protein: CASSKIQAPRPYEQYF.

This clonotype was observed a few times. The chain is built from TRBV6-2 or TRBV6-3 and TRBJ1-5, with D uncertain. This CDR3 has 16 amino acids. Germline-derived CDR1 and CDR2 are MNHEY and SVGEGT. V was shortened by 5 bases and J by 3 bases, with 17 bases between the two germline ends. CDR3 nucleotide sequence: TGTGCCAGCAGTAACTACGCACGAGCCACCAATCAGCCCCAGCATTTT. This sequence encodes CASSNYARATNQPQHF.

The V and J genes are TRBV12-3 or TRBV12-4 and TRBJ1-6, with D perhaps TRBD1 (5 bases). This CDR3 contains 14 residues. V lost 2 bases, J lost 10 bases, and 12 bases lay in between. The CDR3 loop is CASSLNFRDSPLHF. For the CDR3, the DNA is TGTGCCAGCAGTTTAAACTTCAGGGACTCACCCCTCCACTTT.

The rearrangement uses TRBV12-3 or TRBV12-4 and TRBJ1-5; 7 positions agree with TRBD1. The J segment lost 9 bases and the V segment lost 6 bases, leaving 5 bases of the junction unmatched. This CDR3 is built from 12 residues. CDR3 nucleotide sequence: TGTGCCAGCAGCCAACAGGGGAGGCCCCAGCATTTT. Amino acid sequence: CASSQQGRPQHF.

This chain uses TRBV27 with TRBJ1-2; a possible D gene is TRBD1 (5 bases). Germline CDR1 MNHEY, CDR2 SMNVEV (reference sequence). This CDR3 spans 15 amino acids. The V and J ends lost 6 bases and 5 bases respectively, with 19 bases between them. CDR3 sequence (DNA): TGTGCCAGCAGCCTCACGTGGGGCCTGGAATATGGCTACACCTTC. As protein: CASSLTWGLEYGYTF.

The chain links TRBV9 to TRBJ2-1; TRBD1 agrees at 8 bases. From germline, CDR1 is SGDLS and CDR2 YYNGEE. J was trimmed by 1 base and V by 2 bases; bases with no gene match: 5. The CDR3 sequence is 16 residues long. The CDR3 DNA reads TGTGCCAGCAGCGTGGATACAGGGGGATCCTACAATGAGCAGTTCTTC. The encoded protein is CASSVDTGGSYNEQFF. Filled out from reference TRBV9 and TRBJ2-1, the complete variable domain reads DSGVTQTPKHLITATGQRVTLRCSPRSGDLSVYWYQQSLDQGLQFLIQYYNGEERAKGNILERFSAQQFPDLHSELNLSSLELGDSALYFCASSVDTGGSYNEQFFGPGTRLTVL.